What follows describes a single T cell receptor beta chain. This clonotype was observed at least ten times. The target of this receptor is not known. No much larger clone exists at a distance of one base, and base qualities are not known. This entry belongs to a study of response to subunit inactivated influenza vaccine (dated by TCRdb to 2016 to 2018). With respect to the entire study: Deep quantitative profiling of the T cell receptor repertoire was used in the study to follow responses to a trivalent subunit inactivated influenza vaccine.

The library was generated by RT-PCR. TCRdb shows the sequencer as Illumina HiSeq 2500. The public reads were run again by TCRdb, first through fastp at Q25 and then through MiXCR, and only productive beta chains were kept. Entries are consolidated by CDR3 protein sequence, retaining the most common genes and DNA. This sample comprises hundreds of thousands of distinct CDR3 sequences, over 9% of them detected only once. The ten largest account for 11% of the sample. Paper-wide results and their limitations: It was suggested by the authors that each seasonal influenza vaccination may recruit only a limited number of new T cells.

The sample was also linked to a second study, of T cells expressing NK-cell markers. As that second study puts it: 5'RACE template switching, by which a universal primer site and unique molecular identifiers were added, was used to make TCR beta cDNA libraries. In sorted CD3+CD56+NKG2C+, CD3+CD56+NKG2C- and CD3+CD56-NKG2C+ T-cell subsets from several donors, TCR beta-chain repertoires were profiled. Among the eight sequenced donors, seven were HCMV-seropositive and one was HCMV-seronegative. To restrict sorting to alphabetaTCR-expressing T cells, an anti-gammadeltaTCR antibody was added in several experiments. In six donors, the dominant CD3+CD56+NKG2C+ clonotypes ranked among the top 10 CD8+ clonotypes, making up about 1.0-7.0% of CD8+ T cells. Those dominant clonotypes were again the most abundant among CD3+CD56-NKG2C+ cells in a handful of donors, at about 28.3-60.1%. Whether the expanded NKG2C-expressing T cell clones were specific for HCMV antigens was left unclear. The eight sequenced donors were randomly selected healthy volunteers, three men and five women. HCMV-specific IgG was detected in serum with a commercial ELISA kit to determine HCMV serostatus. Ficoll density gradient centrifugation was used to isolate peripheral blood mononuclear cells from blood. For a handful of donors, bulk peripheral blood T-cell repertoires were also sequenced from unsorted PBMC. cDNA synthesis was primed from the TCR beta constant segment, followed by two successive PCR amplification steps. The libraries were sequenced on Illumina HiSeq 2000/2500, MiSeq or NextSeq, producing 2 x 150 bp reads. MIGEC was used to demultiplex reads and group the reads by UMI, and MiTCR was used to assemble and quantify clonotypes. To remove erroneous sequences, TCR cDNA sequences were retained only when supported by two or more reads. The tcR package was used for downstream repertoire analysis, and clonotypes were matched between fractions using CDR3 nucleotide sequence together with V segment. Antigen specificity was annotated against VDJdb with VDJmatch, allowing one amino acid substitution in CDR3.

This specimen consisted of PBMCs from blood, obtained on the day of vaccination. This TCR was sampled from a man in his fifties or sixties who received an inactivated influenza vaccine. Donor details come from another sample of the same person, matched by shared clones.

The sequenced DNA: TGCAGTGCTTGGACAGGGAAGAGGAATCAGCCCCAGCATTTT. Its translation reads: CSAWTGKRNQPQHF. The receptor chain draws on TRBV20-1 and TRBJ1-5, with 8 bases in between that match TRBD1. V has 5 bases trimmed and J has 4 bases trimmed; junction bases matching no gene number 7. The CDR3 covers 14 residues, taking in both the cysteine and the phenylalanine. Solely the CDR3 DNA is kept, with 42 bases framed from the first base. CDR1 DFQATT and CDR2 SNEGSKA were looked up in the germline V gene (reference sequence).